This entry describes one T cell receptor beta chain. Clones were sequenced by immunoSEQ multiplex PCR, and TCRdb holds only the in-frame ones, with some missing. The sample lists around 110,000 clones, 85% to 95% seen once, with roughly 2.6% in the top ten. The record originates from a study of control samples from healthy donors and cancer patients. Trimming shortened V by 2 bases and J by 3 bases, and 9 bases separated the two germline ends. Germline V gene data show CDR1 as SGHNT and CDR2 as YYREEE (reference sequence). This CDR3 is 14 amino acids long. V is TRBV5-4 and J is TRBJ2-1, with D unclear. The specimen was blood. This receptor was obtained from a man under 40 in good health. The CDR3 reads CASSFGPNYNEQFF. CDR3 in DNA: TGTGCCAGCAGCTTTGGGCCGAACTACAATGAGCAGTTCTTC.